These 19 T cell receptor beta chains share one sample of origin, sequenced in a study of CD8+ T cells in alopecia areata. Extracted RNA was reverse transcribed, and the resulting cDNA served as sequencing template. The assay was immunoSEQ multiplex PCR, and TCRdb's table has in-frame clones only and misses some. The data contain roughly 180,000 clones, around half of them seen just once; the ten biggest clones take up 10% to 13%. Treatment described: oral pan-JAK inhibitor, 5-10 mg twice daily. The sample here was CD8+ T cells sorted from blood, taken at week 24, from a patient treated with tofacitinib. Receptors were obtained from a human donor with alopecia areata.

The genes are TRBV6-1 and TRBJ2-1; 7 nucleotides line up with TRBD1. With V trimmed by 7 bases and J by 2 bases, 5 bases remained unmatched. CDR1 is MNHNS and CDR2 is SASEGT in the germline V gene. This CDR3 contains 14 residues. The CDR3 DNA sequence: TGTGCCAGCACCGACAGGGTGCCCTACAATGAGCAGTTCTTC. Residues: CASTDRVPYNEQFF.

V and J are TRBV7-9 and TRBJ1-2; 10 bases align to TRBD1. CDR3 size: 15 residues. Germline assignment: CDR1 SEHNR and CDR2 FQNEAQ (reference sequence). J lost 3 bases, V lost 5 bases, and 6 bases had no gene match. CDR3 sequence reads: CASSDRDRGDYGYTF. CDR3 nucleotides: TGTGCCAGCAGCGACCGGGACAGGGGAGACTATGGCTACACCTTC.

The chain is built from TRBV4-1 and TRBJ1-1; D is uncertain. Trimming left V 4 bases short and J 5 bases short, with 11 bases between. The germline V gene encodes CDR1 MGHRA and CDR2 YSYEKL. There are 13 residues in the CDR3. CDR3 in DNA: TGCGCCAGCAGCCGTAATGAGGAAACTGAAGCTTTCTTT. Amino acids: CASSRNEETEAFF.

This rearrangement joins TRBV5-6 to TRBJ1-2, with D tentatively TRBD1 (5 bases). The germline gives CDR1 SGHDT, CDR2 YYEEEE. Trimming pared 3 bases from V and 13 bases from J, leaving 19 bases between. This CDR3 contains 13 residues. The CDR3 loop reads CASSSGGGGDFTF. For the CDR3, the DNA is TGTGCCAGCAGCTCTGGAGGAGGCGGGGACTTCACCTTC.

The V gene is TRBV27, the J gene TRBJ1-1; D may be TRBD1 (5 bases). This CDR3 is 14 amino acids long. The germline gives CDR1 MNHEY, CDR2 SMNVEV (reference sequence). With 5 bases removed from V and 4 bases from J, the gap between germline ends came to 14 bases. The CDR3 sequence is CASSPNSGFTEAFF. CDR3 in DNA: TGTGCCAGCAGTCCCAATTCAGGGTTCACTGAAGCTTTCTTT.

V usage is TRBV7-2 and J usage is TRBJ1-1; D not resolved. V was pared by 5 bases and J by 6 bases, with 13 bases between. The germline CDR1 and CDR2 sequences are SGHTA and FQGNSA. The CDR3 contains 13 residues. CDR3 protein: CASSRTDMAEAFF. Written as DNA, the CDR3 is TGTGCCAGCAGCCGTACAGATATGGCTGAAGCTTTCTTT.

The sample holds a few counts of this clone. This chain uses TRBV11-2 with TRBJ1-2; TRBD1 matches 8 bases. From germline, CDR1 is SGHAT and CDR2 FQNNGV. V trimming: 1 base; J trimming: 5 bases; junction bases outside the gene matches: 3. This CDR3 region has 14 residues. The CDR3 is CASSLGGTGYGYTF. For the CDR3, the DNA is TGTGCCAGCAGCTTAGGCGGGACAGGATATGGCTACACCTTC.

The chain combines TRBV6-5 with TRBJ1-1; D ambiguous. This CDR3 has 13 amino acids. CDR1 MNHEY and CDR2 SVGAGI come from the germline V gene. Deletions cut 4 bases from V and 1 base from J, with 7 bases between. The CDR3 bases are TGTGCCAGCAGTTTCAGACCGAACACTGAAGCTTTCTTT. It specifies CASSFRPNTEAFF.

The V call is TRBV4-3, the J call TRBJ2-1; D is undetermined. V was cut by 4 bases and J by 1 base, with 14 bases left in between. Germline assignment: CDR1 LGHNA and CDR2 YSLEER. The length of the CDR3 is 16 residues. The CDR3 is CASSLTDGVSYNEQFF. The CDR3 region has the DNA TGCGCCAGCAGCCTAACGGATGGGGTGTCCTACAATGAGCAGTTCTTC.

The chain uses TRBV4-1 and TRBJ2-3; D unresolved. V shed 4 bases and J shed 6 bases, with 14 bases lying between them. The germline V gene encodes CDR1 MGHRA and CDR2 YSYEKL. The CDR3 is made up of 14 amino acids. The CDR3 DNA reads as TGCGCCAGCAGCCCCTTCCAAAACGGGGATACGCAGTATTTT. It specifies CASSPFQNGDTQYF.

The chain employs TRBV7-9 and TRBJ1-2, with D maybe TRBD1 (6 bases). The length of the CDR3 is 16 residues. Trimming left V 5 bases short and J 3 bases short, with 19 bases between. CDR1 and CDR2 from the germline V gene are SEHNR and FQNEAQ (reference sequence). DNA for the CDR3: TGTGCCAGCAGCCCTACCACGGGCAGGGGCCACTATGGCTACACCTTC. Its protein is CASSPTTGRGHYGYTF.

The genes are TRBV13 and TRBJ2-7; tentative D call: TRBD1 (5 bases). The CDR3 extends over 13 amino acids. The V end was cut by 1 base, the J end by 5 bases, with 9 bases between. Germline V gene sequence: CDR1 PRHDT, CDR2 FYEKMQ (reference sequence). The CDR3 DNA sequence: TGTGCCAGCAGCTTAGTGACAGAGAACGAGCAGTACTTC. It is translated as CASSLVTENEQYF.

This clone was found a few times. The chain has TRBV25-1 and TRBJ2-1; D gene uncertain. The length of the CDR3 is 13 residues. Trimming left V 7 bases short and J 8 bases short, with 15 bases between. In germline, CDR1 is MGHDK, CDR2 SYGVNS. The CDR3 region has the DNA TGTGCCAGCACCCCGGAGAGTCCGTATGAGCAGTTCTTC. Translated, it gives CASTPESPYEQFF.

This chain uses TRBV30 with TRBJ1-1, with TRBD1 matching 7 bases. This CDR3 is built from 15 residues. The J segment lost 5 bases and the V segment lost 3 bases, leaving 12 bases of the junction unmatched. CDR1 is GTSNPN, CDR2 SVGIG, per germline (reference sequence). CDR3 coding DNA: TGTGCCTGGAGGCTCACAATTGGCAGGGGGACTGAAGCTTTCTTT. Translating it yields CAWRLTIGRGTEAFF.

The chain has TRBV29-1 and TRBJ2-1, with TRBD2 matching 8 bases. CDR1 and CDR2 from the germline V gene are SQVTM and ANQGSEA. The junction had 6 bases not matched to a gene; V was cut back by 6 bases and J by 5 bases. This CDR3 comprises 13 residues. The DNA for the CDR3 is TGCAGCGTCGGGGGGGGGATGGACAATGAGCAGTTCTTC. Translated: CSVGGGMDNEQFF.

In nucleotides, the CDR3 is TGTGCCATCAGAGGACAGGGAGAGGCCAACGTCCTGACTTTC. Its translation: CAIRGQGEANVLTF. The V call is TRBV10-3, the J call TRBJ2-6, with 8 bases aligning to TRBD1. The CDR3 sequence is 14 residues long. V gave up 6 bases and J gave up 6 bases; unmatched junction bases: 4. The germline V gene encodes CDR1 ENHRY and CDR2 SYGVKD.

The chain recombines TRBV7-6 with TRBJ2-7, with D hard to call. The CDR3 is 13 residues long. V was trimmed by 5 bases and J by 2 bases, leaving 10 bases between them. Germline CDR1 is SGHVS and CDR2 is FNYEAQ. CDR3 DNA sequence: TGTGCCAGCAGCGCCCACGAAACCTACGAGCAGTACTTC. Amino acids: CASSAHETYEQYF.

The chain combines TRBV19 with TRBJ1-5; 7 nucleotides align to TRBD1. The V gene end was trimmed by 5 bases and the J gene end by 4 bases; junction bases not matched to a gene: 8. Germline CDR1 is LNHDA and CDR2 is SQIVND (reference sequence). This CDR3 spans 15 amino acids. The CDR3: CASSLTQGGNQPQHF. The DNA for the CDR3 is TGTGCCAGTAGTCTAACTCAGGGGGGAAATCAGCCCCAGCATTTT.

This chain joins TRBV9 and TRBJ2-7; D not certain. The CDR3 sequence is 14 residues long. Germline lookup yields CDR1 SGDLS and CDR2 YYNGEE. Deletions cut 5 bases from V and 2 bases from J, with 14 bases between. The CDR3 spells CASSPGDPTYEQYF. As DNA, the CDR3 is TGTGCCAGCAGTCCGGGCGATCCGACCTACGAGCAGTACTTC.